Below, 31 T cell receptor beta chains from the same sample are listed, as sequenced in a study of T cell responses to AZD1222 COVID-19 vaccine. Using immunoSEQ multiplex PCR, the repertoire was profiled, and TCRdb retains in-frame clones only, with some absent. The table records 110,000 or so clones, 70% to 90% of them present only once. The specimen was peripheral blood, collected on day 0 of AZD1222 vaccination. Receptor source: an adult in good health.

V usage is TRBV7-6 and J usage is TRBJ2-3, with D possibly matching TRBD2 (7 bases). V lost 5 bases and J lost 3, with 18 bases in between. Germline V gene lookup returns CDR1 SGHVS and CDR2 FNYEAQ. The CDR3 totals 16 residues. Here the CDR3 DNA reads TGTGCCAGCAGCCCCTCCGCGGGGGCTGGGACAGATACGCAGTATTTT. Residues: CASSPSAGAGTDTQYF.

The V call is TRBV6-5, the J call TRBJ1-1, with unresolved D. There are 15 residues in the CDR3. The V and J ends lost 0 bases and 5 bases respectively, with 13 bases between them. Germline V gene data show CDR1 as MNHEY and CDR2 as SVGAGI. The CDR3 loop is CASSYSRVGYTEAFF. The CDR3 DNA reads TGTGCCAGCAGTTACTCGAGGGTGGGGTATACTGAAGCTTTCTTT.

The genes are TRBV28 and TRBJ1-5, with D possibly TRBD1 on 6 matching bases. The CDR3 spans 18 residues. CDR1 and CDR2 from the germline V gene are MDHEN and SYDVKM. V lost 2 bases and J 4 bases, leaving 21 bases between the germline ends. The CDR3 loop is CASSLNQGLGRFNQPQHF. The CDR3 bases are TGTGCCAGCAGTTTAAACCAGGGGTTAGGGCGGTTTAATCAGCCCCAGCATTTT.

The chain carries TRBV7-2 and TRBJ2-1; D ambiguous. The germline V gene has CDR1 SGHTA and CDR2 FQGNSA. The germline V and J ends were trimmed by 3 bases and 5 bases, with 11 bases remaining between them. The CDR3 is 14 amino acids. CDR3 nucleotides: TGTGCCAGCAGCTTGTTCAACCGAAACAATGAGCAGTTCTTC. Protein: CASSLFNRNNEQFF.

This clone was seen only once. The chain combines TRBV7-9 with TRBJ1-1; D unresolved. Trimming took off 5 bases at V and 3 bases at J, with 16 bases between the two ends. The CDR3 loop spans 15 amino acids. In germline, CDR1 is SEHNR, CDR2 FQNEAQ (reference sequence). DNA of the CDR3: TGTGCCAGCAGCCCGGGCCTACGGGAGGACACTGAAGCTTTCTTT. Its translation is CASSPGLREDTEAFF.

The chain joins TRBV6-5 to TRBJ1-5; D is unclear. The ends were cut back, 8 bases at V and 0 bases at J, with 11 bases in the middle. CDR3 length: 14 amino acids. The germline V gene has CDR1 MNHEY and CDR2 SVGAGI. Here the CDR3 reads CASVLRDSNQPQHF. Written as DNA, the CDR3 is TGTGCCAGCGTGTTGCGTGATAGCAATCAGCCCCAGCATTTT.

J is TRBJ2-2 and V is TRBV7-3; the D gene is possibly TRBD2 (6 bases). CDR3 size: 16 residues. The V and J ends lost 5 bases and 0 bases respectively, with 13 bases between them. Germline CDR1 and CDR2: SGHTA and FQGTGA. CDR3 sequence reads: CASSPSGLPNTGELFF. CDR3 in DNA: TGTGCCAGCAGCCCATCGGGACTGCCGAACACCGGGGAGCTGTTTTTT.

This chain joins TRBV29-1 and TRBJ1-2; the D gene is possibly TRBD1 (6 bases). The CDR3 runs 13 residues. Germline CDR1 is SQVTM and CDR2 is ANQGSEA. V shed 6 bases and J shed 2 bases, with 13 bases lying between them. CDR3 sequence: CSVLAGANYGYTF. CDR3 nucleotide sequence: TGCAGCGTCCTCGCAGGGGCAAACTATGGCTACACCTTC.

CDR3 residues: CAISENLRGYTF. CDR3 DNA sequence: TGTGCCATCAGTGAAAACCTTAGGGGATACACCTTC. This chain connects TRBV10-3 to TRBJ1-2; the D gene is possibly TRBD1 (5 bases). The CDR3 is 12 amino acids. Deletions cut 3 bases from V and 11 bases from J, with 13 bases between. Per the germline V gene, CDR1 is ENHRY and CDR2 is SYGVKD.

The rearrangement joins TRBV7-8 to TRBJ2-3, with TRBD1 as a possible D gene (6 bases). The CDR3 has 14 amino acids. V lost 5 bases, J lost 5 bases, and 14 bases lay in between. CDR1 and CDR2 from the germline V gene are SGHVS and FQNEAQ. CDR3 in DNA: TGTGCCAGCAGCCCCAGGGGCAGGAAAGATACGCAGTATTTT. Its protein is CASSPRGRKDTQYF.

This sequence joins TRBV7-3 and TRBJ2-3; TRBD1 aligns across 10 bases. J lost 2 bases, V lost 3 bases, and 8 bases had no gene match. Germline V gene lookup returns CDR1 SGHTA and CDR2 FQGTGA. The CDR3 runs to 17 residues. The CDR3 spells CASSLPGTGEFTDTQYF. CDR3 nucleotide sequence: TGTGCCAGCAGCTTGCCCGGGACAGGGGAATTCACAGATACGCAGTATTTT. The full variable domain, completed using reference TRBV7-3 and TRBJ2-3, is GAGVSQTPSNKVTEKGKYVELRCDPISGHTALYWYRQSLGQGPEFLIYFQGTGAADDSGLPNDRFFAVRPEGSVSTLKIQRTERGDSAVYLCASSLPGTGEFTDTQYFGPGTRLTVL.

The rearrangement links TRBV6-2 or TRBV6-3 to TRBJ2-5; the D gene is possibly TRBD2 (5 bases). Germline V gene lookup returns CDR1 MNHEY and CDR2 SVGEGT. The CDR3 spans 14 residues. V lost 0 bases and J lost 4, with 9 bases in between. Here the CDR3 reads CASSYSGRGETQYF. CDR3 bases: TGTGCCAGCAGTTACTCGGGGAGAGGAGAGACCCAGTACTTC.

The chain joins TRBV6-5 to TRBJ2-7; the match to TRBD1 covers 12 bases. The V gene's germline CDR1 is MNHEY and CDR2 SVGAGI. Unmatched junction bases numbered 3, after V lost 2 bases and J lost 4 bases. CDR3 length: 15 amino acids. CDR3 sequence (DNA): TGTGCCAGCAGTTACGAGGGACAGGGGGCTTACGAGCAGTACGTC. Translated, it gives CASSYEGQGAYEQYV.

CDR3 DNA sequence: TGTGCCAGCAGCCCCCAGGATGGGGACTTCACCGGGGAGCTGTTTTTT. As protein: CASSPQDGDFTGELFF. The V and J genes are TRBV6-6 and TRBJ2-2, with D maybe TRBD2 (6 bases). CDR3 size: 16 residues. Germline V CDR1 and CDR2: MNHNY, SVGAGI (reference sequence). V was pared by 6 bases and J by 4 bases, with 18 bases between.

This clone is a singleton in its sample. V is TRBV9 and J is TRBJ1-3, with D tentatively TRBD1 (5 bases). V was shortened by 1 base and J by 0 bases, with 11 bases between the two germline ends. In germline, CDR1 is SGDLS, CDR2 YYNGEE. The CDR3 has 16 residues. The CDR3 loop reads CASSVFDRTSGNTIYF. DNA for the CDR3: TGTGCCAGCAGCGTATTCGACAGAACCTCTGGAAACACCATATATTTT.

The chain is built from TRBV6-5 and TRBJ1-1; D perhaps matches TRBD1 (5 bases). Germline V gives CDR1 MNHEY, CDR2 SVGAGI. V was trimmed by 7 bases and J by 4 bases, leaving 19 bases between them. CDR3 size: 15 residues. In DNA, the CDR3 is TGTGCCAGCACACCCCTCAGGGTTGAGGGCACTGAAGCTTTCTTT. Its protein is CASTPLRVEGTEAFF.

This chain links TRBV11-2 with TRBJ2-5; D gene unclear. Germline V CDR1 and CDR2: SGHAT, FQNNGV. The CDR3 is made up of 14 amino acids. V gave up 5 bases and J gave up 5 bases, with 15 bases separating them. The CDR3 DNA sequence: TGTGCCAGCAGCCGCCGGTGGGTAGGGGAGACCCAGTACTTC. It is translated as CASSRRWVGETQYF.

The chain uses TRBV5-6 and TRBJ2-5; 7 bases match TRBD1. The germline V gene encodes CDR1 SGHDT and CDR2 YYEEEE. Unmatched junction bases numbered 4, after V lost 4 bases and J lost 4 bases. This CDR3 comprises 13 residues. The CDR3 sequence: CASSPTGRETQYF. The CDR3 bases are TGTGCCAGCAGCCCGACAGGGAGAGAGACCCAGTACTTC.

The rearrangement uses TRBV7-3 and TRBJ2-3; 8 bases are shared with TRBD1. CDR3 size: 18 residues. Germline trimming cut 4 bases from V and 0 bases from J; bases unmatched to any gene: 12. Germline CDR1 is SGHTA and CDR2 is FQGTGA. This CDR3 is CASSSLPRTGLSTDTQYF. The CDR3 DNA is TGTGCCAGCAGCTCCCTCCCCCGGACAGGGCTTAGCACAGATACGCAGTATTTT.

The chain couples TRBV18 to TRBJ1-1; D not certain. Germline values: CDR1 KGHSH, CDR2 LQKENI. The CDR3 has 14 residues. The V end lost 2 bases, the J end lost 4 bases, and 11 bases lay between the germline ends. The CDR3 nucleotides read TGTGCCAGCTCACCAGAGGGCGTCGGCACTGAAGCTTTCTTT. Amino acids: CASSPEGVGTEAFF.

The V and J genes are TRBV18 and TRBJ1-1; D unclear. V was cut by 3 bases and J by 2 bases, with 10 bases left in between. There are 14 residues in the CDR3. Germline V gives CDR1 KGHSH, CDR2 LQKENI. CDR3 in amino acids: CASSPEQINTEAFF. DNA for the CDR3: TGTGCCAGCTCACCGGAACAGATAAACACTGAAGCTTTCTTT. Looking up the rest from reference TRBV18 and TRBJ1-1 gives the full variable domain: NAGVMQNPRHLVRRRGQEARLRCSPMKGHSHVYWYRQLPEEGLKFMVYLQKENIIDESGMPKERFSAEFPKEGPSILRIQQVVRGDSAAYFCASSPEQINTEAFFGQGTRLTVV.

This clone was counted a few times. The chain has TRBV9 and TRBJ2-2; TRBD2 matches 7 bases. J lost 5 bases, V lost 4 bases, and 5 bases had no gene match. Germline V CDR1 and CDR2: SGDLS, YYNGEE. This CDR3 spans 14 amino acids. CDR3 bases: TGTGCCAGCAGCCCACTAGCGTTTACCGGGGAGCTGTTTTTT. Translation gives CASSPLAFTGELFF.

V is TRBV19 and J is TRBJ1-1; D unclear. CDR3 size: 14 residues. From germline, CDR1 is LNHDA and CDR2 SQIVND (reference sequence). Between the trimmed V and J ends, which lost 2 bases and 1 base, there was a span of 8 bases. CDR3 in DNA: TGTGCCAGTAGTATACAGGCAAGGAACACTGAAGCTTTCTTT. Protein product: CASSIQARNTEAFF.

The rearrangement joins TRBV11-2 to TRBJ2-5; D unclear. This CDR3 has 13 amino acids. Germline CDR1 and CDR2: SGHAT and FQNNGV. Trimming shortened V by 3 bases and J by 2 bases, and 7 bases separated the two germline ends. The CDR3 reads CASSFRIQETQYF. CDR3 DNA: TGTGCCAGCAGCTTCAGGATTCAAGAGACCCAGTACTTC.

CDR3 region: CASGVGNTEAFF. The CDR3, as DNA: TGTGCCAGCGGGGTGGGAAACACTGAAGCTTTCTTT. The gene calls are TRBV28 and TRBJ1-1; unclear D gene. Trimming removed 8 bases at V and 2 bases at J, with 9 bases between. Germline lookup yields CDR1 MDHEN and CDR2 SYDVKM. The CDR3 spans 12 residues. Combining the CDR3 with reference TRBV28 and TRBJ1-1 gives the whole variable domain DVKVTQSSRYLVKRTGEKVFLECVQDMDHENMFWYRQDPGLGLRLIYFSYDVKMKEKGDIPEGYSVSREKKERFSLILESASTNQTSMYLCASGVGNTEAFFGQGTRLTVV.

V usage is TRBV5-8 and J usage is TRBJ1-5; D might be TRBD1 (5 bases). Germline lookup yields CDR1 SGHTS and CDR2 YDEGEE. The CDR3 has 15 amino acids. V was shortened by 4 bases and J by 4 bases, with 15 bases between the two germline ends. CDR3 residues: CASSPPIGANQPQHF. Here the CDR3 DNA reads TGTGCCAGCAGCCCGCCCATAGGGGCGAATCAGCCCCAGCATTTT.

The gene calls are TRBV5-1 and TRBJ2-3; D is unresolved. Germline loops: CDR1 SGHRS, CDR2 YFSETQ. Trimming left V 0 bases short and J 0 bases short, with 11 bases between. The CDR3 loop spans 16 amino acids. The CDR3 here is CASSLEAATSTDTQYF. CDR3 coding DNA: TGCGCCAGCAGCTTGGAGGCGGCCACTAGCACAGATACGCAGTATTTT.

The chain employs TRBV3-1 (or the pseudogene TRBV3-2) and TRBJ1-1; weak D call: TRBD1 (5 bases). Germline V gene data show CDR1 as LGHDT and CDR2 as YNNKEL (reference sequence). Trimming removed 1 base from V and 3 bases from J, with 18 bases in between. The CDR3 length is 17 residues. This CDR3 reads CASSQVRQLRRDTEAFF. CDR3 coding DNA: TGTGCCAGCAGCCAAGTCAGACAGCTTCGCCGGGACACTGAAGCTTTCTTT.

This CDR3 is CASSQDSGSNQPQHF. The CDR3 DNA reads as TGTGCCAGCAGCCAAGATAGCGGCAGCAATCAGCCCCAGCATTTT. V usage is TRBV4-2 and J usage is TRBJ1-5; no definite D call. This CDR3 contains 15 residues. The V gene's germline CDR1 is LGHNA and CDR2 YNFKEQ. V was shortened by 0 bases and J by 1 base, with 7 bases between the two germline ends.

The chain links TRBV7-2 to TRBJ2-3, with 9 bases that match TRBD2. Trimming cost V 0 bases and J 0 bases; bases outside gene matches: 1. There are 16 residues in the CDR3. Germline V gene sequence: CDR1 SGHTA, CDR2 FQGNSA. CDR3 sequence reads: CASSLAGLASTDTQYF. For the CDR3, the DNA is TGTGCCAGCAGCTTAGCGGGACTAGCAAGCACAGATACGCAGTATTTT.

The chain recombines TRBV7-8 with TRBJ2-6, with 7 bases matching TRBD1. J gave up 1 base and V 3 bases, and 6 bases lay outside the gene matches. The CDR3 runs 17 residues. Germline V gene sequence: CDR1 SGHVS, CDR2 FQNEAQ. In DNA, the CDR3 is TGTGCCAGCAGCTTGACAGGGTTCCTATCTGGGGCCAACGTCCTGACTTTC. This codes for CASSLTGFLSGANVLTF.